This T cell receptor (beta chain) originates from a study of Ad26.COV2.S vaccination and SARS-CoV-2 variants. Treatment meaning: 19 received Ad26.COV2.S at low or high dose, single or two shots; roughly 5 received placebo; per-sample allocation not given. Following the first vaccine or placebo injection, samples were taken on day 63. V lost 4 bases and J 3 bases, leaving 15 bases between the germline ends. Germline V gene data show CDR1 as LGHDT and CDR2 as YNNKEL (reference sequence). This CDR3 is built from 15 residues. Only in-frame clones appear in the TCRdb table, and some are missing; sequencing was by immunoSEQ multiplex PCR. The sample has around 450,000 clones; approximately 88% are singletons.

The specimen was peripheral blood, collected in a trial of Ad26.COV2.S vaccine versus placebo. The chain couples TRBV3-1 (or the pseudogene TRBV3-2) to TRBJ2-5; D gene unclear. This TCR was sampled from a person between 18 and 60 years old who received the Ad26.COV2.S COVID-19 vaccine or a placebo. This CDR3 reads CASSPMPGREETQYF. As DNA, the CDR3 is TGTGCCAGCAGCCCAATGCCCGGTCGTGAAGAGACCCAGTACTTC.